Shown below are 24 T cell receptor beta chains from a single sample sequenced in a study of radiation and T cells in renal cell carcinoma. Libraries were prepared by immunoSEQ multiplex PCR; TCRdb keeps only in-frame clonotypes and omits some of them. The sample includes 100,000 to 150,000 clones, roughly four fifths of them seen just once. Time point: blood 2 weeks post-SBRT. Treatment described: 15 Gy SBRT to primary tumor, nephrectomy 4 weeks later. The sample in question was blood, obtained from a patient whose treatment included radiotherapy and nephrectomy. The receptor set was obtained from a woman between 55 and 75 years old with renal cell carcinoma.

This clone has at least ten counts. The same CDR3 can be traced to other DNA sequences in this sample. The rearrangement links TRBV14 to TRBJ2-7, with D perhaps TRBD2 (5 bases). V was shortened by 5 bases and J by 0 bases, with 8 bases between the two germline ends. This CDR3 has 13 amino acids. The germline CDR1 and CDR2 sequences are SGHDN and FVKESK. CDR3 region: CASSSGLSYEQYF. CDR3 nucleotide sequence: TGTGCCAGCAGCTCCGGACTCTCCTACGAGCAGTACTTC.

V usage is TRBV18 and J usage is TRBJ2-5; no clear D gene. Per the germline V gene, CDR1 is KGHSH and CDR2 is LQKENI. V was trimmed by 1 base and J by 5 bases, leaving 8 bases between them. The CDR3 contains 13 residues. CDR3 sequence (DNA): TGTGCCAGCTCACCACTTGAGAGGGAGACCCAGTACTTC. This sequence encodes CASSPLERETQYF.

This clone was picked up a small number of times. The chain links TRBV28 to TRBJ2-7; 8 bases agree with TRBD2. Looked up from germline, CDR1 is MDHEN and CDR2 is SYDVKM. With V trimmed by 5 bases and J by 5 bases, 8 bases remained unmatched. The CDR3 is 14 amino acids. The CDR3 sequence: CASSPPGGAHEQYF. The DNA of the CDR3 is TGTGCCAGCAGTCCCCCCGGGGGGGCCCACGAGCAGTACTTC.

The V gene is TRBV7-2, the J gene TRBJ1-2; D is unclear. Trimming removed 3 bases at V and 2 bases at J, with 13 bases between. The CDR3 contains 15 residues. Germline loops: CDR1 SGHTA, CDR2 FQGNSA. The CDR3 reads CASSFRVAGNYGYTF. The CDR3 nucleotides are TGTGCCAGCAGCTTTAGAGTTGCGGGGAACTATGGCTACACCTTC.

The V call is TRBV19, the J call TRBJ1-3; D gene unclear. This CDR3 region has 14 residues. Germline-derived CDR1 and CDR2 are LNHDA and SQIVND (reference sequence). The V gene lost 2 bases and the J gene lost 4 bases, with 9 bases spanning the gap. CDR3 loop: CASSIRAGGNTIYF. The CDR3 DNA is TGTGCCAGTAGTATACGTGCAGGCGGAAACACCATATATTTT. Full variable domain (missing parts from reference TRBV19 and TRBJ1-3): DGGITQSPKYLFRKEGQNVTLSCEQNLNHDAMYWYRQDPGQGLRLIYYSQIVNDFQKGDIAEGYSVSREKKESFPLTVTSAQKNPTAFYLCASSIRAGGNTIYFGEGSWLTVV.

The rearrangement uses TRBV11-3 and TRBJ2-7, with 10 nucleotides matching TRBD1. V was clipped by 0 bases and J by 7 bases; unmatched bases: 6. The germline V gene encodes CDR1 SGHNT and CDR2 YENEEA. The CDR3 runs 15 residues. In DNA, the CDR3 is TGTGCCAGCAGCTTAGATCCGGGACAGGGGAGGGAGCAGTACTTC. Amino acid sequence: CASSLDPGQGREQYF.

V usage is TRBV27 and J usage is TRBJ1-2; tentative D call: TRBD1 (5 bases). CDR3 length: 11 residues. V lost 5 bases and J lost 8, with 9 bases in between. Germline CDR1 is MNHEY and CDR2 is SMNVEV (reference sequence). CDR3 nucleotides: TGTGCCAGCAGTGACAGTTGGGGCTACACCTTC. Its protein is CASSDSWGYTF.

CDR3 DNA: TGCAGCGTCTATAGGGACTATGGCTACACCTTC. Translating gives CSVYRDYGYTF. V gene TRBV29-1 combines with J gene TRBJ1-2, with D hard to call. This CDR3 has 11 residues. Per germline, CDR1 SQVTM and CDR2 ANQGSEA. Trimming stripped 6 bases from V and 3 bases from J, with 8 bases between.

The V gene is TRBV28, the J gene TRBJ1-4, with D perhaps matching TRBD1 (6 bases). The germline V and J ends were trimmed by 3 bases and 5 bases, with 13 bases remaining between them. Looked up from germline, CDR1 is MDHEN and CDR2 is SYDVKM. The CDR3 extends over 15 amino acids. CDR3 residues: CASSLSWDTNEKLFF. The CDR3 nucleotides are TGTGCCAGCAGTTTGAGTTGGGACACGAATGAAAAACTGTTTTTT.

The rearrangement links TRBV6-4 to TRBJ2-1; tentatively, D is TRBD2 (5 bases). V was shortened by 5 bases and J by 4 bases, with 15 bases between the two germline ends. The CDR3 loop spans 15 amino acids. Germline V lookup: CDR1 MRHNA, CDR2 SNTAGT. As DNA, the CDR3 is TGTGCCAGCAGTCAGCAGCGGTCCTCTTACAATGAGCAGTTCTTC. Translating gives CASSQQRSSYNEQFF.

The V call is TRBV5-4, the J call TRBJ2-2; 7 bases agree with TRBD2. The CDR3 contains 13 residues. Germline trimming cut 4 bases from V and 6 bases from J; bases unmatched to any gene: 3. The germline CDR1 and CDR2 sequences are SGHNT and YYREEE (reference sequence). DNA of the CDR3: TGTGCCAGCAGCCAAGCGGGGTCCGGGGAGCTGTTTTTT. Translating it yields CASSQAGSGELFF.

The chain links TRBV29-1 to TRBJ2-7, with D unclear. Germline lookup yields CDR1 SQVTM and CDR2 ANQGSEA. This CDR3 has 12 amino acids. V was trimmed by 4 bases and J by 0 bases, leaving 7 bases between them. CDR3 in amino acids: CSVVVSSYEQYF. Written as DNA, the CDR3 is TGCAGCGTTGTAGTGAGCTCCTACGAGCAGTACTTC.

The J gene is TRBJ2-2, the V gene TRBV6-6; 11 bases agree with TRBD1. The J segment lost 5 bases and the V segment lost 8 bases, leaving 7 bases of the junction unmatched. Germline V gives CDR1 MNHNY, CDR2 SVGAGI (reference sequence). The CDR3 runs to 15 residues. CDR3 sequence reads: CASGPGQGETGELFF. CDR3 nucleotide sequence: TGTGCCAGCGGTCCGGGACAGGGGGAAACCGGGGAGCTGTTTTTT.

The J gene is TRBJ1-1, the V gene TRBV27; 7 bases align to TRBD1. Germline V gene data show CDR1 as MNHEY and CDR2 as SMNVEV (reference sequence). J lost 1 base, V lost 5 bases, and 4 bases had no gene match. This CDR3 has 14 residues. The CDR3 DNA is TGTGCCAGCAGTATTGGGACAGCGAACACTGAAGCTTTCTTT. This sequence encodes CASSIGTANTEAFF.

This clone has only one observation. The chain employs TRBV11-1 and TRBJ2-6; 7 bases are a match to TRBD1. The CDR3 contains 17 residues. The ends lost 5 bases at V and 2 bases at J; junction bases unmatched: 9. The germline V gene encodes CDR1 SGHAT and CDR2 FQDESV (reference sequence). Written as DNA, the CDR3 is TGTGCCAGCAGCCTTATACGACAGGGTGCTGGGGCCAACGTCCTGACTTTC. Translation: CASSLIRQGAGANVLTF.

This clone was detected only a few times. The rearrangement uses TRBV7-2 and TRBJ2-3; TRBD2 matches at 7 bases. J gave up 10 bases and V 5 bases, and 9 bases lay outside the gene matches. The CDR3 length is 13 residues. Germline CDR1 and CDR2: SGHTA and FQGNSA. DNA for the CDR3: TGTGCCAGCAGCCTTTCACTAGCGAACGCGCAGTATTTT. This translates into CASSLSLANAQYF.

The chain has TRBV10-3 and TRBJ2-1; weak D call: TRBD1 (6 bases). This CDR3 is 14 amino acids long. The germline V gene has CDR1 ENHRY and CDR2 SYGVKD. Trimming took 7 bases from V and 2 from J, leaving 12 bases between them. CDR3 sequence (DNA): TGTGCCATCAACCAGGGGTCCCCCTACAATGAGCAGTTCTTC. This sequence encodes CAINQGSPYNEQFF.

This clone was observed once. The chain joins TRBV6-5 to TRBJ2-3; 12 bases are shared with TRBD2. This CDR3 has 15 residues. Germline V gene lookup returns CDR1 MNHEY and CDR2 SVGAGI. Losses at the gene ends were 4 bases for V and 4 bases for J; bases not matched to a gene: 3. The CDR3 here is CASSSSGGVADTQYF. CDR3 DNA: TGTGCCAGCAGTTCTAGCGGGGGGGTTGCAGATACGCAGTATTTT.

The chain combines TRBV19 with TRBJ2-6; D may be TRBD1 (6 bases). V lost 6 bases and J 0 bases, leaving 15 bases between the germline ends. CDR1 is LNHDA and CDR2 is SQIVND in the germline V gene (reference sequence). This CDR3 is built from 17 residues. CDR3 in amino acids: CASRGTSYYSGANVLTF. For the CDR3, the DNA is TGTGCCAGTAGGGGGACATCTTATTACTCTGGGGCCAACGTCCTGACTTTC.

This clone was observed a handful of times. The chain joins TRBV4-1 to TRBJ1-2, with a tentative D call TRBD1 (6 bases). CDR3 length equals 14 residues. CDR1 is MGHRA and CDR2 is YSYEKL in the germline V gene. Trimming cost V 3 bases and J 4 bases, with 12 bases left between them. The CDR3 DNA reads as TGCGCCAGCAGCCACCCAGGGGCTGGCTATGGCTACACCTTC. This encodes CASSHPGAGYGYTF.

The rearrangement links TRBV19 to TRBJ1-5, with a possible D match to TRBD1 (5 bases). V dropped 3 bases and J dropped 6 bases, with 15 bases sitting between them. CDR3 length: 15 amino acids. Germline values: CDR1 LNHDA, CDR2 SQIVND (reference sequence). CDR3 in DNA: TGTGCCAGTAGTATGCCCGGGGGTCAGGGTCAGCCCCAGCATTTT. Protein: CASSMPGGQGQPQHF.

Comments on this clone: Its ends do not fully match the called genes, so a read error is possible. This sequence joins TRBV7-2 and TRBJ1-5; D remains ambiguous. The CDR3 extends over 15 amino acids. Germline V gene sequence: CDR1 SGHTA, CDR2 FQGNSA. The CDR3 reads CASNLSYGSNQPQHF. The CDR3 DNA follows: TGTGCCAGCAACTTATCGTACGGTAGCAATCAGCCCCAGCATTTT.

The chain recombines TRBV7-9 with TRBJ1-5; maybe TRBD1 (6 bases). V lost 5 bases, J lost 7 bases, and 18 bases lay in between. Germline assignment: CDR1 SEHNR and CDR2 FQNEAQ (reference sequence). CDR3 length equals 15 residues. The CDR3 DNA reads TGTGCCAGCAGCGGGGACGGGACACGTGGCCAGCCCCAGCATTTT. Translation: CASSGDGTRGQPQHF.

This clone was detected only a few times. The genes are TRBV28 and TRBJ2-7; D not resolved. The CDR3 has 15 residues. V was pared by 2 bases and J by 1 base, with 12 bases between. The germline V gene encodes CDR1 MDHEN and CDR2 SYDVKM. The CDR3: CASSLKVGRSYEQYF. The CDR3 DNA follows: TGTGCCAGCAGTTTAAAAGTCGGCAGGTCCTACGAGCAGTACTTC. The whole variable domain, remainder taken from reference TRBV28 and TRBJ2-7, is DVKVTQSSRYLVKRTGEKVFLECVQDMDHENMFWYRQDPGLGLRLIYFSYDVKMKEKGDIPEGYSVSREKKERFSLILESASTNQTSMYLCASSLKVGRSYEQYFGPGTRLTVT.